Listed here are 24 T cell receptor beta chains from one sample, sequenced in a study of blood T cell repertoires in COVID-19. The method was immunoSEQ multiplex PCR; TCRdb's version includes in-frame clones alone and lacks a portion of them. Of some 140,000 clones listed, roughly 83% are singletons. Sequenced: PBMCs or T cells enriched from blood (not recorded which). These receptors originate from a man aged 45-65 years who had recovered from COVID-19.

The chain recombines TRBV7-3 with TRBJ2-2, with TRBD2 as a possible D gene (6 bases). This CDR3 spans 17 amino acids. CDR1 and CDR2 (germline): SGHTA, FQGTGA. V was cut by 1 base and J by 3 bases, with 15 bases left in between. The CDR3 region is CASSLRVLARDTGELFF. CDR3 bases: TGTGCCAGCAGCTTAAGGGTTCTAGCGAGGGACACCGGGGAGCTGTTTTTT.

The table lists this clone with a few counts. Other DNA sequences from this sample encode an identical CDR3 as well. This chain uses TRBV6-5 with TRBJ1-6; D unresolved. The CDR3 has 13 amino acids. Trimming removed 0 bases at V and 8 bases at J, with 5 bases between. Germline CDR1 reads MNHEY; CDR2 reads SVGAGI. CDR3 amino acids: CASSYSRDSPLHF. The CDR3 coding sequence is TGTGCCAGCAGTTACTCGAGGGATTCACCCCTCCACTTT.

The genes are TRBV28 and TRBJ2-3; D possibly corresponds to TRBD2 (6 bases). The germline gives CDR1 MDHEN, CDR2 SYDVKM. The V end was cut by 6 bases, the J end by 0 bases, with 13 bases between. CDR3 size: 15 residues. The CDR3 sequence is CASRRAGLSTDTQYF. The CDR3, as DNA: TGTGCCAGCAGACGAGCGGGCCTGAGCACAGATACGCAGTATTTT.

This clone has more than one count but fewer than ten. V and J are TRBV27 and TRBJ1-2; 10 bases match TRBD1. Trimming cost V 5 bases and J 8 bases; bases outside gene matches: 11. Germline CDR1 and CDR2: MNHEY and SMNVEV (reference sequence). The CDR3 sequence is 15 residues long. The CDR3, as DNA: TGTGCCAGCAGTCCGGACGACAGGGGGCAGGAGGGCTACACCTTC. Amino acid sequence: CASSPDDRGQEGYTF.

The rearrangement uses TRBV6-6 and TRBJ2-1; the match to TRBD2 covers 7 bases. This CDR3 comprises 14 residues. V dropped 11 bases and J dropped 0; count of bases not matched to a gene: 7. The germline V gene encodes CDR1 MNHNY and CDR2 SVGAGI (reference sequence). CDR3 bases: TGTGCCGCCCAGGGCGGGGGCTCCTACAATGAGCAGTTCTTC. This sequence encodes CAAQGGGSYNEQFF.

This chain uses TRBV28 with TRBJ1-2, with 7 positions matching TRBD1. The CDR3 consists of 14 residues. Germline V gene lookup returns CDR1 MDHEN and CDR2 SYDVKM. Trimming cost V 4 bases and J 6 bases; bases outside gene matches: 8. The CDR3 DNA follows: TGTGCCAGCAGTTACTCCGGGACAGTACATGGCTACACCTTC. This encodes CASSYSGTVHGYTF.

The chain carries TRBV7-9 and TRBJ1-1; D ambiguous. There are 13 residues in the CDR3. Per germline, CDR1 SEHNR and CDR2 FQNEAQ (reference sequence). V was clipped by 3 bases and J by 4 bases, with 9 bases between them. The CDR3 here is CASSFGQATEAFF. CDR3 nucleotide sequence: TGTGCCAGCAGCTTTGGCCAGGCCACTGAAGCTTTCTTT. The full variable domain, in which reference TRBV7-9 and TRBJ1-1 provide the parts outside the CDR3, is DTGVSQNPRHKITKRGQNVTFRCDPISEHNRLYWYRQTLGQGPEFLTYFQNEAQLEKSRLLSDRFSAERPKGSFSTLEIQRTEQGDSAMYLCASSFGQATEAFFGQGTRLTVV.

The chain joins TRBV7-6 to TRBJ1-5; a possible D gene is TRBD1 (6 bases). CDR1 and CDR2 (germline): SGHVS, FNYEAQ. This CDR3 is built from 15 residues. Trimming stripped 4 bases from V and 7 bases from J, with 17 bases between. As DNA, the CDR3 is TGTGCCAGCAGCTCAAATCCAGGGGCAGGCCAGCCCCAGCATTTT. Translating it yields CASSSNPGAGQPQHF.

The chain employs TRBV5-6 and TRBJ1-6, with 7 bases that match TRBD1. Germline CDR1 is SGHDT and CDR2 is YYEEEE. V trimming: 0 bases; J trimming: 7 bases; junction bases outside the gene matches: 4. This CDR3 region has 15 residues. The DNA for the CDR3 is TGTGCCAGCAGCTTGGCCAGGGGACAGAATTCACCCCTCCACTTT. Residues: CASSLARGQNSPLHF.

CDR3 bases: TGTGCCAGCACCCCCGGAGGCAACGGGGAGCTGTTTTTT. Translation gives CASTPGGNGELFF. The V gene is TRBV6-5, the J gene TRBJ2-2, with D perhaps TRBD2 (5 bases). V dropped 7 bases and J dropped 7 bases, with 13 bases sitting between them. The CDR3 is made up of 13 amino acids. Germline loops: CDR1 MNHEY, CDR2 SVGAGI.

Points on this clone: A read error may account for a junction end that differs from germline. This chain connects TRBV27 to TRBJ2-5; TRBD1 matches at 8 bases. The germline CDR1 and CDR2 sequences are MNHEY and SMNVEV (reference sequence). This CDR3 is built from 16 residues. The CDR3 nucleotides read TGTGCCAGCAGCTTATGGACAGGGAGTGGGCAAGAGACCCAGTACTTC. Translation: CASSLWTGSGQETQYF.

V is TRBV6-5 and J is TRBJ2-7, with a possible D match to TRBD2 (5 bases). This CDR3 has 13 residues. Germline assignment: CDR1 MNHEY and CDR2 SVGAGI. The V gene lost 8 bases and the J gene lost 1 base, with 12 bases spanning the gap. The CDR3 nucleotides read TGTGCCAGCGCCCCCGGGGTATCCTACGAGCAGTACTTC. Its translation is CASAPGVSYEQYF.

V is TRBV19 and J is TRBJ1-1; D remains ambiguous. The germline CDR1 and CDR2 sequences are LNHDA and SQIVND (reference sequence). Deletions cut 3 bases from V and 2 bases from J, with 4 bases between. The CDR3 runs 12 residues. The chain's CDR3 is CASSMANTEAFF. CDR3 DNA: TGTGCCAGTAGTATGGCCAACACTGAAGCTTTCTTT.

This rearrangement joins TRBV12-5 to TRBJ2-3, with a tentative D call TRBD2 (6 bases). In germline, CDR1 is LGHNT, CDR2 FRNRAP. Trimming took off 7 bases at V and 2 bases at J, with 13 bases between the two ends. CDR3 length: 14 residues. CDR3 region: CASASGLTTDTQYF. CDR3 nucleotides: TGTGCTAGTGCCTCGGGACTTACCACAGATACGCAGTATTTT. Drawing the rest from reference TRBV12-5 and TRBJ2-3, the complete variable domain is DARVTQTPRHKVTEMGQEVTMRCQPILGHNTVFWYRQTMMQGLELLAYFRNRAPLDDSGMPKDRFSAEMPDATLATLKIQPSEPRDSAVYFCASASGLTTDTQYFGPGTRLTVL.

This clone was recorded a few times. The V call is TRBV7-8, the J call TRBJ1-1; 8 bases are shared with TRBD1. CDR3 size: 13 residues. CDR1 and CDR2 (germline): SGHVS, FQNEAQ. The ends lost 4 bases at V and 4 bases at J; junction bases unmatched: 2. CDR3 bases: TGTGCCAGCAGCTCAGACAGGGGCACTGAAGCTTTCTTT. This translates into CASSSDRGTEAFF.

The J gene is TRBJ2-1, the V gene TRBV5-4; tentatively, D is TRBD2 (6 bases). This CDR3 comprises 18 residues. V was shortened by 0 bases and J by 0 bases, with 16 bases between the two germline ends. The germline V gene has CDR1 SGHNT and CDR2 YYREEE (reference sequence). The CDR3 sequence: CASSLALGGFASYNEQFF. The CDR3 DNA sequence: TGTGCCAGCAGCTTGGCGTTAGGAGGGTTCGCCTCCTACAATGAGCAGTTCTTC.

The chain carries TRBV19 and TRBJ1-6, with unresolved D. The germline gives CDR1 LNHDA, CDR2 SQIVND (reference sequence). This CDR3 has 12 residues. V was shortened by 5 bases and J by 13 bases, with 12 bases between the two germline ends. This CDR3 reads CASSSQASPLHF. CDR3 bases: TGTGCCAGTAGTTCGCAGGCATCGCCCCTCCACTTT.

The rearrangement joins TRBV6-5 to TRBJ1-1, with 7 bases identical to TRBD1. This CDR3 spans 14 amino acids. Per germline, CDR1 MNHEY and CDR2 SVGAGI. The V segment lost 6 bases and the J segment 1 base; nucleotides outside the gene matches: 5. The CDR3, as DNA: TGTGCCAGCAGATCCGACAGGGAGAACACTGAAGCTTTCTTT. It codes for CASRSDRENTEAFF.

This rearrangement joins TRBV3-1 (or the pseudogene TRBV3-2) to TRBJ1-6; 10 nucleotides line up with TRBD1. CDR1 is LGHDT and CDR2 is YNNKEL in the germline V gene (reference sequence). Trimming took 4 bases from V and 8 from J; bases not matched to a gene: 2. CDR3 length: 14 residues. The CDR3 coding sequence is TGTGCCAGCAGCCCGACAGGGGGCTATTCACCCCTCCACTTT. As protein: CASSPTGGYSPLHF.

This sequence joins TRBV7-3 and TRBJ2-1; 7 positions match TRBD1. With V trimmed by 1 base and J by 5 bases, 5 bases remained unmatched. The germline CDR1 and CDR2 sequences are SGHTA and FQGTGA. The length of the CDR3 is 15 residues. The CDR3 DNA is TGTGCCAGCAGCTTAAGGGGACAGCGACACAATGAGCAGTTCTTC. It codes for CASSLRGQRHNEQFF.

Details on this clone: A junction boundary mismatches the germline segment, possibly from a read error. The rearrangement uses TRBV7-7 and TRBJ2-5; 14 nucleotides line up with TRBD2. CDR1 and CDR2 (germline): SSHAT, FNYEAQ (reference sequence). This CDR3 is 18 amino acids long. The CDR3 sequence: CASSLETSGGAAQETQYF. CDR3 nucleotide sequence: TGTGCTAGCAGCTTAGAGACTAGCGGGGGGGCCGCCCAAGAGACCCAGTACTTC.

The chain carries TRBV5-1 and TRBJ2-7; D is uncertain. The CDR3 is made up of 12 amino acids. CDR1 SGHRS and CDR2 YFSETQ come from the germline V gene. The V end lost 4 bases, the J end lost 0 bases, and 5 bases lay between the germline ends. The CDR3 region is CASSQFSYEQYF. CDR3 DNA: TGCGCCAGCAGCCAGTTCTCCTACGAGCAGTACTTC.

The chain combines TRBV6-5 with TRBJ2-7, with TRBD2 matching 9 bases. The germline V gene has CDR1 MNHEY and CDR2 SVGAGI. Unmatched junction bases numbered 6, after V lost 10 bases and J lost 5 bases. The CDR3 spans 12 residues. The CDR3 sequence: CATRGLADEQYF. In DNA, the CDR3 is TGTGCCACCAGGGGACTAGCCGACGAGCAGTACTTC.

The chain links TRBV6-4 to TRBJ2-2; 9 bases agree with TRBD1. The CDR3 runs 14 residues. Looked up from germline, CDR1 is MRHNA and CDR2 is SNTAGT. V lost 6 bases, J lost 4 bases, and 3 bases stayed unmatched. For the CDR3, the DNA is TGTGCCAGCAGCGGACAGGGGACCACCGGGGAGCTGTTTTTT. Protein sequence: CASSGQGTTGELFF.